This T cell receptor beta chain was found in a study of PD-1 blockade in classical Hodgkin lymphoma. Points from the study as a whole: Partial responders and progressors had significantly lower baseline TCR diversity. It was CD4+ TCR diversity, not CD8+, that rose significantly by C4D1. Exclusion was applied to patients who started nivolumab under 1 year after ASCT.

After autologous stem cell transplantation all patients relapsed, and prior brentuximab vedotin exposure differed between cohorts. Complete response, partial response or progressive disease constituted the best responses recorded. Regarding this clone: What it binds is not known.

Profiled with immunoSEQ multiplex PCR; TCRdb holds only in-frame clones, not every one. The sample yields 60,000 to 65,000 clones, about 87% seen once. The CDR3 length is 14 residues. V lost 0 bases to trimming and J lost 4 bases, with 9 bases between them. Germline V gene sequence: CDR1 KGHSY, CDR2 FQNENV. This TCR was sampled from a human donor with classical Hodgkin lymphoma. V usage is TRBV16 and J usage is TRBJ1-1, with D possibly being TRBD1 (5 bases). The material was peripheral blood mononuclear cells (PBMCs), obtained at baseline. The CDR3 loop reads CASSQSGGGTEAFF. Written as DNA, the CDR3 is TGTGCCAGCAGCCAATCGGGGGGGGGCACTGAAGCTTTCTTT.